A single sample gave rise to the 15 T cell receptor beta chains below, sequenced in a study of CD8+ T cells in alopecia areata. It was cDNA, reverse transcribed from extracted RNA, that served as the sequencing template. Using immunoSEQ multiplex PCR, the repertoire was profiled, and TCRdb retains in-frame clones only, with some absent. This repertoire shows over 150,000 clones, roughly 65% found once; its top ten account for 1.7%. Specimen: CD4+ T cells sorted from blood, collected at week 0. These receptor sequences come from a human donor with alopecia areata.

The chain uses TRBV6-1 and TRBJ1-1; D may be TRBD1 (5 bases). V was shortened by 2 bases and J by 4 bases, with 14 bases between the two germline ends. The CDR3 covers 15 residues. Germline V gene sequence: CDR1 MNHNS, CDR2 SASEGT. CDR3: CASSELQRGITEAFF. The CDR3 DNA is TGTGCCAGCAGTGAACTCCAACGGGGCATCACTGAAGCTTTCTTT.

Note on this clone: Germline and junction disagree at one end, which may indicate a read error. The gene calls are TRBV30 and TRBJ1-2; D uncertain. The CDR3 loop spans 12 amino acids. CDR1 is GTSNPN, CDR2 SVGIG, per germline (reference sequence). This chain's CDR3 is CARRQNNYGYTF. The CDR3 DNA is TGTGCCCGGAGACAAAATAACTATGGCTACACCTTC.

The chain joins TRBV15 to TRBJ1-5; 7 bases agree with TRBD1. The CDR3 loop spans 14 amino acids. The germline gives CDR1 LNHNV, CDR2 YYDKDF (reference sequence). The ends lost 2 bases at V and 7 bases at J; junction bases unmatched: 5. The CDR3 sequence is CATSRFGQAQPQHF. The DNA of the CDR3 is TGTGCCACCAGCAGATTTGGACAGGCCCAGCCCCAGCATTTT.

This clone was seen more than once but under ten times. Written as DNA, the CDR3 is TGTGCCAGGTCGAGGGCGGATAGCACAGATACGCAGTATTTT. Amino acid sequence: CARSRADSTDTQYF. This sequence joins TRBV21-1 and TRBJ2-3; TRBD2 is the table's D call and was not checked against the DNA. TRBV21-1 is a documented pseudogene. The CDR3 consists of 14 residues.

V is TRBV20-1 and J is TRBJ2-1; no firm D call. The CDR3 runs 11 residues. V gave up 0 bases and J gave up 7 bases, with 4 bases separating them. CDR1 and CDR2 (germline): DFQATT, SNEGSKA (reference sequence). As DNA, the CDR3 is TGCAGTGCTAGAGATAAAAATGAGCAGTTCTTC. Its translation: CSARDKNEQFF.

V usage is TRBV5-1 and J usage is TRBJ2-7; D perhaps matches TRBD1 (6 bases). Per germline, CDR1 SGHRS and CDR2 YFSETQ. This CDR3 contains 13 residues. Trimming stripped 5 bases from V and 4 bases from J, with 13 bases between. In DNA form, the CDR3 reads TGCGCCAGCAGAATAACAGGGTCGTACGAGCAGTACTTC. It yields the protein CASRITGSYEQYF.

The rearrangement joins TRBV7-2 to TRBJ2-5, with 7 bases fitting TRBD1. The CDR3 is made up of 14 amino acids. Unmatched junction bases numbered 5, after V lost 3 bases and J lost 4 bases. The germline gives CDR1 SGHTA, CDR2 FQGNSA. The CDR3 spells CASSFLGQRETQYF. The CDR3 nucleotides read TGTGCCAGCAGCTTCCTGGGACAGAGAGAGACCCAGTACTTC.

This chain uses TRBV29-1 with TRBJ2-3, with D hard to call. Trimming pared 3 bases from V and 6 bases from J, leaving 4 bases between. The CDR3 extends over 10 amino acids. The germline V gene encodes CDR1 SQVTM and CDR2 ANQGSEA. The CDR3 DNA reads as TGCAGCGTTGATATGGATACGCAGTATTTT. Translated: CSVDMDTQYF.

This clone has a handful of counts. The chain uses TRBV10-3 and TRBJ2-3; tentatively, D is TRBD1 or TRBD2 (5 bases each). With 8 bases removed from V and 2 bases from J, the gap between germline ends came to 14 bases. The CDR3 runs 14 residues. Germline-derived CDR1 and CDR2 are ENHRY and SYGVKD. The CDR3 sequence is CAIRARESTDTQYF. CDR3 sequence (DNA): TGTGCCATCCGAGCCAGGGAGTCCACAGATACGCAGTATTTT.

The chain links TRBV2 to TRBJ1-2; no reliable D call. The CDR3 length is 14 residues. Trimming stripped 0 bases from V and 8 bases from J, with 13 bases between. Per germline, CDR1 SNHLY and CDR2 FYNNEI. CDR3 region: CASSEAGAEGGYTF. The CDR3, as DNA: TGTGCCAGCAGTGAAGCGGGCGCGGAAGGGGGCTACACCTTC.

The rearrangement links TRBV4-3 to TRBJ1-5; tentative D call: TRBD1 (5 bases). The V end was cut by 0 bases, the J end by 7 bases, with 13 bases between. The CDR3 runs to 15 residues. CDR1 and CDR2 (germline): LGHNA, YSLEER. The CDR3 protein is CASSQDSGGRQPQHF. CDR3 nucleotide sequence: TGCGCCAGCAGCCAAGATTCGGGGGGACGACAGCCCCAGCATTTT.

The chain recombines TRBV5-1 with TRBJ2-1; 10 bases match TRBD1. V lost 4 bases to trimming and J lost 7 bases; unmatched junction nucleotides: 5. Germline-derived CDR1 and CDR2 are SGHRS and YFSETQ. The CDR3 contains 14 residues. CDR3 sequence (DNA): TGCGCCAGCAGCCAGGACAGGGGGGCAAATGAGCAGTTCTTC. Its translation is CASSQDRGANEQFF.

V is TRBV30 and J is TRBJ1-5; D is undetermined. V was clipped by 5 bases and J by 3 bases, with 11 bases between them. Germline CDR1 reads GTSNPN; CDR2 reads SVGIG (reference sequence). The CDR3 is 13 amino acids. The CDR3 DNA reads TGTGCCTGGGCTGGCGGTTACAATCAGCCCCAGCATTTT. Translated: CAWAGGYNQPQHF.

The CDR3 reads CASKPGDTQYF. Here the CDR3 DNA reads TGTGCCAGCAAACCGGGCGATACGCAGTATTTT. This sequence joins TRBV2 and TRBJ2-3, with unresolved D. Trimming took off 7 bases at V and 6 bases at J, with 8 bases between the two ends. This CDR3 spans 11 amino acids. CDR1 and CDR2 from the germline V gene are SNHLY and FYNNEI.

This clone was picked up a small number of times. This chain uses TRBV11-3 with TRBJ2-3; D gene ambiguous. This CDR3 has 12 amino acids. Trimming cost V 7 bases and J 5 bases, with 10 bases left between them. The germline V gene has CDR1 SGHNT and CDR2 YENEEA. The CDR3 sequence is CASNQWGDTQYF. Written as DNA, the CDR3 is TGTGCCAGCAATCAGTGGGGAGATACGCAGTATTTT.